Presented here are 10 T cell receptor beta chains from one specimen sequenced in a study of blood T cell repertoires in COVID-19 (dated by TCRdb to 2020 to 2021). Receptors were amplified or captured by the immunoSEQ multiplex PCR assay. TCRdb mirrors the immuneACCESS table, restricted to in-frame sequences. Some clones are absent from its copies; in checked studies, under half trace to an unresolved V gene, and the reason for the others is unknown. In this sample the table shows 75,000 to 95,000 clones, about 80% of which occur a single time. The leading ten clones occupy approximately 6.7% of the sample. Sequences were obtained from peripheral blood. Source of these receptors: a man in his sixties with acute or convalescent COVID-19.

V is TRBV5-6 and J is TRBJ2-7, with 9 bases that match TRBD1. The CDR3 covers 15 residues. CDR1 and CDR2 (germline): SGHDT, YYEEEE. Trimming cost V 3 bases and J 2 bases; bases outside gene matches: 6. The CDR3 region has the DNA TGTGCCAGCAGCTACGGGACAGGGATTACCTACGAGCAGTACTTC. Encoded protein: CASSYGTGITYEQYF.

The chain recombines TRBV14 with TRBJ2-7; TRBD1 is a possible D gene (6 bases). The CDR3 totals 15 residues. Germline assignment: CDR1 SGHDN and CDR2 FVKESK. Trimming stripped 4 bases from V and 0 bases from J, with 13 bases between. The CDR3 sequence is CASSPLGTNSYEQYF. CDR3 DNA: TGTGCCAGCAGCCCCTTAGGGACAAACTCCTACGAGCAGTACTTC.

V usage is TRBV10-3 and J usage is TRBJ2-5, with D maybe TRBD2 (7 bases). CDR1 ENHRY and CDR2 SYGVKD come from the germline V gene. The CDR3 extends over 15 amino acids. The ends were cut back, 3 bases at V and 5 bases at J, with 16 bases in the middle. The CDR3 loop reads CAISDEGGREETQYF. DNA of the CDR3: TGTGCCATCAGTGATGAGGGGGGGCGGGAGGAGACCCAGTACTTC.

This chain joins TRBV6-5 and TRBJ2-7; D is perhaps TRBD2 (6 bases). Looked up from germline, CDR1 is MNHEY and CDR2 is SVGAGI. Trimming took off 11 bases at V and 3 bases at J, with 17 bases between the two ends. The CDR3 covers 13 residues. CDR3 DNA sequence: TGTGCCTCGTCAGGGACGGGAGACTACGAGCAGTACTTC. It translates to CASSGTGDYEQYF.

The chain joins TRBV4-1 to TRBJ2-1; a weak D match, TRBD2 (5 bases). Trimming left V 1 base short and J 10 bases short, with 11 bases between. This CDR3 comprises 13 residues. Germline CDR1 reads MGHRA; CDR2 reads YSYEKL. CDR3 sequence reads: CASSQVLSSEQFF. CDR3 DNA: TGCGCCAGCAGCCAAGTTTTGTCTAGCGAGCAGTTCTTC.

This chain connects TRBV9 to TRBJ2-3; 8 bases map to TRBD2. Germline assignment: CDR1 SGDLS and CDR2 YYNGEE. The trim removed 4 bases at V and 0 bases at J, leaving 4 bases unmatched. The CDR3 loop spans 15 amino acids. For the CDR3, the DNA is TGTGCCAGCAGCCCACGGACTAGCAGCACAGATACGCAGTATTTT. This gives the protein CASSPRTSSTDTQYF.

The chain couples TRBV6-5 to TRBJ1-1, with D possibly being TRBD1 (5 bases). V was pared by 11 bases and J by 0 bases, with 13 bases between. This CDR3 has 13 amino acids. In germline, CDR1 is MNHEY, CDR2 SVGAGI. CDR3 region: CAVARGVNTEAFF. The CDR3 nucleotides are TGTGCCGTTGCCCGGGGGGTGAACACTGAAGCTTTCTTT.

The V call is TRBV5-1, the J call TRBJ1-2, with TRBD1 matching over 9 bases. Germline CDR1 SGHRS, CDR2 YFSETQ. The CDR3 consists of 15 residues. J gave up 4 bases and V 4 bases, and 8 bases lay outside the gene matches. The CDR3 DNA follows: TGCGCCAGCAGCCAGGGACAGGGAGGTAGCTATGGCTACACCTTC. It specifies CASSQGQGGSYGYTF.

This sequence joins TRBV23-1 and TRBJ1-5, with TRBD1 as a possible D gene (6 bases). TRBV23-1 is an ORF for which the function is uncertain. V was trimmed by 2 bases and J by 4 bases, leaving 12 bases between them. The CDR3 runs 15 residues. The CDR3: CASSQAGEWNQPQHF. The CDR3 bases are TGCGCCAGCAGTCAAGCAGGGGAGTGGAATCAGCCCCAGCATTTT.

In its sample, this clone was seen once. V gene TRBV24-1 combines with J gene TRBJ2-1; the match to TRBD1 covers 9 bases. Per germline, CDR1 KGHDR and CDR2 SFDVKD. Unmatched junction bases numbered 7, after V lost 4 bases and J lost 7 bases. CDR3 length: 15 residues. As DNA, the CDR3 is TGTGCCACCAGTGACTCACAGGGGGCAAGGAATGAGCAGTTCTTC. Protein sequence: CATSDSQGARNEQFF.